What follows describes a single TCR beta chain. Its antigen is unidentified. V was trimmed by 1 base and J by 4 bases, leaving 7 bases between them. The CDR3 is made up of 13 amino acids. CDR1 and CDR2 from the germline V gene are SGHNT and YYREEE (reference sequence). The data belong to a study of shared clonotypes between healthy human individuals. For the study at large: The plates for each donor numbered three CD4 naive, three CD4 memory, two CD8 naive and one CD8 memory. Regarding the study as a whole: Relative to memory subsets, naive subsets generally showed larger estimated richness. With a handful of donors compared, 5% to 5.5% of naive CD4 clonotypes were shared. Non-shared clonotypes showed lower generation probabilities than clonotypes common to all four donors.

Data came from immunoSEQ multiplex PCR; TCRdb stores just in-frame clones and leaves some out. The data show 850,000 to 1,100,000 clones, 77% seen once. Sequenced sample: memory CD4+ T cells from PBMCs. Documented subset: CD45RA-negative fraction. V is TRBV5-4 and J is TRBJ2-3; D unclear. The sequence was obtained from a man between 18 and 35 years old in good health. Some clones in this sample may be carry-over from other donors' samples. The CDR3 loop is CASSLTVADTQYF. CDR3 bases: TGTGCCAGCAGCTTGACCGTGGCAGATACGCAGTATTTT.